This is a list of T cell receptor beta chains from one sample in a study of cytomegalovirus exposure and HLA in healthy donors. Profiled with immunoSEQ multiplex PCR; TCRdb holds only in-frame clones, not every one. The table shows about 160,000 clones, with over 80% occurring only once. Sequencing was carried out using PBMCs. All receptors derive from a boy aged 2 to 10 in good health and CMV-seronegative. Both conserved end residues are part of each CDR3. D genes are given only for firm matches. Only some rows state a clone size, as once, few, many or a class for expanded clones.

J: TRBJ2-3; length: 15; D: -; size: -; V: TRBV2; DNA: TGTGCCAGCATTGGACTCGGATATAGCACAGATACGCAGTATTTT; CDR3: CASIGLGYSTDTQYF
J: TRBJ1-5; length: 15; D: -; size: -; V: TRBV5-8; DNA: TGTGCCAGCAGCTTTCGGGGAGGTCAAAATCAGCCCCAGCATTTT; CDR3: CASSFRGGQNQPQHF
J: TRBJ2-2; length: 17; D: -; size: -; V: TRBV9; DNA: TGTGCCAGCAGCCCAACAGGTCGGGTCTTTTTGGCCGGGGAGCTGTTTTTT; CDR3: CASSPTGRVFLAGELFF
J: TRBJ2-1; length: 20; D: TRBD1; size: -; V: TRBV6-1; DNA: TGTGCCAGCAGTGAAATCATCACACTGCTTCAGGACAGGGAGACCGATGAGCAGTTCTTC; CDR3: CASSEIITLLQDRETDEQFF
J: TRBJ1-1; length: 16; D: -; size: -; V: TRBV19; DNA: TGTGCCAGTATGACCAGGGCCGGACGCATGAACACTGAAGCTTTCTTT; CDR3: CASMTRAGRMNTEAFF
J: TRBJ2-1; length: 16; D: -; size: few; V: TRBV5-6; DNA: TGTGCCAGCAGCCGACTGGTGGAGAGCTCCTACAATGAGCAGTTCTTC; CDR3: CASSRLVESSYNEQFF
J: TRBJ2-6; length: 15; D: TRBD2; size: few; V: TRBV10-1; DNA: TGCGCCAGCTCGCCCGGGGGGGCTGGGGCCAACGTCCTGACTTTC; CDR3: CASSPGGAGANVLTF
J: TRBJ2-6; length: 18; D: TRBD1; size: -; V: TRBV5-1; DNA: TGCGCCAGCAGCGGCCCCTTACAGGGGACCTCTGGGGCCAACGTCCTGACTTTC; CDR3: CASSGPLQGTSGANVLTF
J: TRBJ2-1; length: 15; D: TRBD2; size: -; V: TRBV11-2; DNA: TGTGCCAGCAGCCCGACTAGCGGGGGGTACAATGAGCAGTTCTTC; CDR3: CASSPTSGGYNEQFF
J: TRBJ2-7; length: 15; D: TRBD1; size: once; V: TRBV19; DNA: TGTGCCAGTAGTATGGCCGGGACAGGGTATAGCGAGCAGTACTTC; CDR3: CASSMAGTGYSEQYF
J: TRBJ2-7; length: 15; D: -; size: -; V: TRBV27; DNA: TGTGCCAGCAGTCTCAAGCCCTATCCACCCCACGAGCAGTACTTC; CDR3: CASSLKPYPPHEQYF
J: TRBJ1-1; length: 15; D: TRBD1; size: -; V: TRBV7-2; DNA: TGTGCCAGCAGCTCGACAACGGACAGGGCCACTGAAGCTTTCTTT; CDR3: CASSSTTDRATEAFF
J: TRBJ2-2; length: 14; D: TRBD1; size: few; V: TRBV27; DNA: TGTGCCAGCACCTTTAACAGGGGCCACGGGGAGCTGTTTTTT; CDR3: CASTFNRGHGELFF
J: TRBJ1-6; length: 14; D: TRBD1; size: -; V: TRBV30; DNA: TGTGCCGGAAGGACAGGGGTCTATAATTCACCCCTCCACTTT; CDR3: CAGRTGVYNSPLHF
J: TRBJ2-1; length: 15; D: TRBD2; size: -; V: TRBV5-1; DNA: TGCGCCAGCAGCTTGGCTCTAGCGGGAGCCGGTGAGCAGTTCTTC; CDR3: CASSLALAGAGEQFF
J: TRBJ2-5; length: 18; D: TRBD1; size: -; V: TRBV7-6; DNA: TGTGCCAGCAGCTTACGACTCCGGGACAGGGGGGGGTGGGAGACCCAGTACTTC; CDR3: CASSLRLRDRGGWETQYF
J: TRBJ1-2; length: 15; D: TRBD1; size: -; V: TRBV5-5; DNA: TGTGCCAGCAGCAAAAACAGGGGGCTAGGAGGTGGCTACACCTTC; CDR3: CASSKNRGLGGGYTF
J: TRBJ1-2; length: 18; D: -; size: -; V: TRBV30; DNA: TGTGCCTACGGAGGGGACCAGGCAGGAGAGCATACCCTCTATGGCTACACCTTC; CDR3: CAYGGDQAGEHTLYGYTF
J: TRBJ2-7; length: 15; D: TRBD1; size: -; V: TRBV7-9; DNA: TGTGCCAGCAGCGCCCGGGGACAGGTAGGCATCGAGCAGTACTTC; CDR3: CASSARGQVGIEQYF
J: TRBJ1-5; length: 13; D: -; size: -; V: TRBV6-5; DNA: TGTGCCAGCGGAAACTTAGGGGCTCAGCCCCAGCATTTT; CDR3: CASGNLGAQPQHF
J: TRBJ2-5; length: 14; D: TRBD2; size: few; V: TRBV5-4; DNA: TGTGCCAGCAGCACATCTAGCGGGGGAGAGACCCAGTACTTC; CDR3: CASSTSSGGETQYF
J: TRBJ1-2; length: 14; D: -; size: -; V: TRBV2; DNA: TGTGCCAGCAAGCCTTCCCAGGGGAACTATGGCTACACCTTC; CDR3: CASKPSQGNYGYTF
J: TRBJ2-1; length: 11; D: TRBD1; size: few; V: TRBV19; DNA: TGTGCCAGTAGTTGGACAGGAGAGCAGTTCTTC; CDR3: CASSWTGEQFF
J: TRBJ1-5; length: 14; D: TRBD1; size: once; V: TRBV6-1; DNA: TGTGCCAGCAGCGCACAGGGGTATACGGGGCCCCAGCATTTT; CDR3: CASSAQGYTGPQHF
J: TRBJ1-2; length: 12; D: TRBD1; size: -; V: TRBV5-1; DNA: TGCGCCAGCCGACAGGGGGCGGATGGCTACACCTTC; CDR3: CASRQGADGYTF
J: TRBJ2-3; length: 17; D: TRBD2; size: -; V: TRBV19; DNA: TGTGCCAGTAGTACTGATATCCGCAGCGGGAGAACAGATACGCAGTATTTT; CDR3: CASSTDIRSGRTDTQYF
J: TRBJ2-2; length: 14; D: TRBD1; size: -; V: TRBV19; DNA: TGTGCCACGGCAGGGGGCGTCGGAACCGGGGAGCTGTTTTTT; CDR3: CATAGGVGTGELFF
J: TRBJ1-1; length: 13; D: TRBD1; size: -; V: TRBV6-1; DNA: TGTGCCAGCAACCAACAGGGGAGAACTGAAGCTTTCTTT; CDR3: CASNQQGRTEAFF
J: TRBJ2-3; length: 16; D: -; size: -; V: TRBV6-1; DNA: TGTGCCAGCAGTGAAGGGAGGGGGCAGGAAGCAGATACGCAGTATTTT; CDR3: CASSEGRGQEADTQYF
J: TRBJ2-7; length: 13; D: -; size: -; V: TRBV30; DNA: TGTGCCGGAGCGCAGGACAGAGACTACGAGCAGTACTTC; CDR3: CAGAQDRDYEQYF
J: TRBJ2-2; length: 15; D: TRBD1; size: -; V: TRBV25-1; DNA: TGTGCCAGCAGTATCATCGGGACAGGGGACGCGGAGCTGTTTTTT; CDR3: CASSIIGTGDAELFF
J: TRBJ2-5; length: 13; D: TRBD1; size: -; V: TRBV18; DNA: TGTGCCAGCTCCCCCACAGGGGGTGAGACCCAGTACTTC; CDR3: CASSPTGGETQYF
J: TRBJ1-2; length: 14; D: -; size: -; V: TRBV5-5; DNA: TGTGCCAGCACCCCCCCCGGGACTTCCTATGGCTACACCTTC; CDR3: CASTPPGTSYGYTF
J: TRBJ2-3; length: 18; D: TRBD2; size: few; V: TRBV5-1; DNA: TGCGCCAGCAGCTTGGGCAGGACTAGCGGAACTAGCACAGATACGCAGTATTTT; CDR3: CASSLGRTSGTSTDTQYF
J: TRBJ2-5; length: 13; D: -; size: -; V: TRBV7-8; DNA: TGTGCCAGCAGCATACAGGGTGGGGAGACCCAGTACTTC; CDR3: CASSIQGGETQYF
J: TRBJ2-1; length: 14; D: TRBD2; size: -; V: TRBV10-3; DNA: TGTGCCATCAGTGGTAGCGGGGGCCCCAATGAGCAGTTCTTC; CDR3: CAISGSGGPNEQFF
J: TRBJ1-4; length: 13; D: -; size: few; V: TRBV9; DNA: TGTGCCAGCAGCGACGGGAGCGGTGAAAAACTGTTTTTT; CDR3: CASSDGSGEKLFF
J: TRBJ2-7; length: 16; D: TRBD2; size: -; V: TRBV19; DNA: TGTGCCAGTAGTATAGCGGGGACTAGCGGAACCTACGAGCAGTACTTC; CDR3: CASSIAGTSGTYEQYF
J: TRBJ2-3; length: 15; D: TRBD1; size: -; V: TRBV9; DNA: TGTGCCAGCAGCGACCGGACAGGATCCACAGATACGCAGTATTTT; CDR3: CASSDRTGSTDTQYF
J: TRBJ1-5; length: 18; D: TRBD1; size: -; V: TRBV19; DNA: TGTGCCAGTAGGCCACAGGGGGCAGGGGGTTATAGCAATCAGCCCCAGCATTTT; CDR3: CASRPQGAGGYSNQPQHF
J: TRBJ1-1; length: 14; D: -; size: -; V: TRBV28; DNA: TGTGCCAGTACCAGACAGGCGAGTAACACTGAAGCTTTCTTT; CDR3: CASTRQASNTEAFF
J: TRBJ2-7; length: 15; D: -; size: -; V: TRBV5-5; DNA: TGTGCCAGCAGCTTGAGAAGCGGAGACTCCTACGAGCAGTACTTC; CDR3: CASSLRSGDSYEQYF